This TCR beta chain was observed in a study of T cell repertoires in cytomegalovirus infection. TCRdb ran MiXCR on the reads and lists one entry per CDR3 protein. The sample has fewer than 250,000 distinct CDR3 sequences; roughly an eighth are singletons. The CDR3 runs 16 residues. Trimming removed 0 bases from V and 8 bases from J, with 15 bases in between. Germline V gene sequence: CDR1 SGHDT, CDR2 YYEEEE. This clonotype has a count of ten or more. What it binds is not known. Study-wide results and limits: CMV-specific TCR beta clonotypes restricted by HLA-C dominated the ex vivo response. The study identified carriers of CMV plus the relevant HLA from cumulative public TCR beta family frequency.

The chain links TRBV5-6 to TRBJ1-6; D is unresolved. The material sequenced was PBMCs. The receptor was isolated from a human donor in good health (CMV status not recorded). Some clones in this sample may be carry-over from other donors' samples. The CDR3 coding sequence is TGTGCCAGCAGCTTGGGGAGGGAGCCATTTTATTCACCCCTCCACTTT. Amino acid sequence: CASSLGREPFYSPLHF.